The clone carrying this T cell receptor beta chain was seen a single time. This entry comes from a study of blood T cell repertoires in COVID-19. The wider study: COVID-19 samples, acute and convalescent, were from the United States, Italy and Spain. Nucleic acid was either cDNA or gDNA, and it came from T cells, B-cell-depleted T cells, or PBMCs.

V gave up 4 bases and J gave up 10 bases; unmatched junction bases: 8. This CDR3 contains 14 residues. Germline assignment: CDR1 SEHNR and CDR2 FQNEAQ (reference sequence). The Seattle site enrolled patients during active infection and followed them longitudinally. Using immunoSEQ multiplex PCR, the repertoire was profiled, and TCRdb retains in-frame clones only, with some absent. The repertoire consists of fewer than 200,000 clones, with 80% to 90% occurring once and the leading ten covering roughly 5%. The source of this sequence is a woman aged 50 to 65 with COVID-19, enrolled during active disease. Sequences were obtained from peripheral blood. The chain uses TRBV7-9 and TRBJ1-4, with 8 bases matching TRBD1. The CDR3 loop reads CASSSQGVLGKLFF. The CDR3 nucleotides read TGTGCCAGCAGCTCACAGGGGGTTTTAGGAAAACTGTTTTTT.